The clone carrying this TCR beta chain was detected a few times. Germline V lookup: CDR1 SGHVS, CDR2 FQNEAQ. CDR3 length equals 15 residues. The junction had 5 bases not matched to a gene; V was cut back by 3 bases and J by 1 base. Original processing methods: From reference gene primer amplification, estimates of nucleated cell counts were derived. Libraries were prepared by immunoSEQ multiplex PCR; TCRdb keeps only in-frame clonotypes and omits some of them. The DNA was the basis for D and trimming; V, J and clone size are from that table. Among tens of thousands of clones, roughly 80% were seen once, and the ten largest hold 2%. This specimen belongs to a study of blood T cell repertoires in COVID-19. As for the study in general: COVID-19 samples collected from the United States, Italy and Spain covered acute and convalescent phases. T cells, B-cell-depleted T cells, or PBMCs supplied cDNA or gDNA.

The sequenced material came from peripheral blood. The TCR originated in a man in his 60s with active COVID-19. The chain carries TRBV7-8 and TRBJ1-2; 7 bases fit TRBD1. CDR3: CASSFRRDSNYGYTF. The CDR3 DNA sequence: TGTGCCAGCAGCTTCCGCCGGGACAGTAACTATGGCTACACCTTC.